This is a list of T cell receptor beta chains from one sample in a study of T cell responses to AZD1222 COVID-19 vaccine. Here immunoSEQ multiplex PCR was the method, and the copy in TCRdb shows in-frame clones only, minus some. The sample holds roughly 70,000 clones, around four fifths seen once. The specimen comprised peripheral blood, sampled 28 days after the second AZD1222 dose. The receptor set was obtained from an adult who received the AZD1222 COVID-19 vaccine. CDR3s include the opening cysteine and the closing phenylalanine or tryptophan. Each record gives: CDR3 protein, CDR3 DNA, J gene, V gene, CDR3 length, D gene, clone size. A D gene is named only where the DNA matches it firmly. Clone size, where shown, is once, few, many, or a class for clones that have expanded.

CDR3 protein: CASSPYLGEQYF
CDR3 DNA: TGTGCCAGCAGCCCCTACTTGGGGGAGCAGTACTTC
J gene: TRBJ2-7
V gene: TRBV5-5
CDR3 length: 12
D gene: .
clone size: .

CDR3 protein: CASRSLNEQFF
CDR3 DNA: TGCGCCAGCCGATCGTTAAACGAGCAGTTCTTC
J gene: TRBJ2-1
V gene: TRBV5-1
CDR3 length: 11
D gene: .
clone size: .

CDR3 protein: CSVVGGPVAGQGDTQYF
CDR3 DNA: TGCAGCGTTGTGGGGGGTCCGGTAGCGGGCCAAGGGGATACGCAGTATTTT
J gene: TRBJ2-3
V gene: TRBV29-1
CDR3 length: 17
D gene: TRBD2
clone size: .

CDR3 protein: CSVDRAGDTGELFF
CDR3 DNA: TGCAGCGTTGATCGGGCAGGGGACACCGGGGAGCTGTTTTTT
J gene: TRBJ2-2
V gene: TRBV29-1
CDR3 length: 14
D gene: .
clone size: .

CDR3 protein: CASSFRTGSSYNSPLHF
CDR3 DNA: TGCGCCAGCAGCTTCCGGACAGGGAGTTCCTATAATTCACCCCTCCACTTT
J gene: TRBJ1-6
V gene: TRBV5-1
CDR3 length: 17
D gene: TRBD1
clone size: .

CDR3 protein: CASSLRTAPYGYTF
CDR3 DNA: TGTGCCAGCAGCCTACGGACAGCACCATATGGCTACACCTTC
J gene: TRBJ1-2
V gene: TRBV7-9
CDR3 length: 14
D gene: .
clone size: medium-sized

CDR3 protein: CSVLGDRDLGYGYTF
CDR3 DNA: TGCAGCGTCTTGGGGGACAGGGACCTAGGCTATGGCTACACCTTC
J gene: TRBJ1-2
V gene: TRBV29-1
CDR3 length: 15
D gene: TRBD1
clone size: once

CDR3 protein: CASSTNPGQHNEQFF
CDR3 DNA: TGTGCCAGCTCAACGAATCCGGGACAGCACAATGAGCAGTTCTTC
J gene: TRBJ2-1
V gene: TRBV18
CDR3 length: 15
D gene: TRBD1
clone size: .

CDR3 protein: CASSYSRTGRQPQHF
CDR3 DNA: TGTGCCAGCAGTTACTCGCGGACGGGCCGGCAGCCCCAGCATTTT
J gene: TRBJ1-5
V gene: TRBV6-6
CDR3 length: 15
D gene: .
clone size: .

CDR3 protein: CASSEILRWDTEAFF
CDR3 DNA: TGTGCCAGCAGTGAAATTCTGAGGTGGGACACTGAAGCTTTCTTT
J gene: TRBJ1-1
V gene: TRBV2
CDR3 length: 15
D gene: .
clone size: few

CDR3 protein: CASSMISGTGSAEQYF
CDR3 DNA: TGTGCCAGTAGTATGATATCCGGGACAGGATCCGCCGAGCAGTACTTC
J gene: TRBJ2-7
V gene: TRBV19
CDR3 length: 16
D gene: TRBD1
clone size: .

CDR3 protein: CASSPGGMANEKLFF
CDR3 DNA: TGTGCCAGCAGCCCAGGGGGGATGGCTAATGAAAAACTGTTTTTT
J gene: TRBJ1-4
V gene: TRBV4-2
CDR3 length: 15
D gene: TRBD1
clone size: .

CDR3 protein: CASSLYQFNEQFF
CDR3 DNA: TGCGCCAGCAGCTTGTACCAGTTTAATGAGCAGTTCTTC
J gene: TRBJ2-1
V gene: TRBV5-1
CDR3 length: 13
D gene: .
clone size: .

CDR3 protein: CASGFDQPQHF
CDR3 DNA: TGTGCCAGTGGCTTCGATCAGCCCCAGCATTTT
J gene: TRBJ1-5
V gene: TRBV6-5
CDR3 length: 11
D gene: .
clone size: .

CDR3 protein: CASSSYRLGGELFF
CDR3 DNA: TGTGCCAGCAGCTCATATAGACTGGGCGGGGAGCTGTTTTTT
J gene: TRBJ2-2
V gene: TRBV11-3
CDR3 length: 14
D gene: .
clone size: .

CDR3 protein: CASSHQTRGEDWANVLTF
CDR3 DNA: TGTGCCAGCAGTCACCAGACGCGGGGGGAAGATTGGGCCAACGTCCTGACTTTC
J gene: TRBJ2-6
V gene: TRBV27
CDR3 length: 18
D gene: TRBD2
clone size: .

CDR3 protein: CASSLNQGAGEQFF
CDR3 DNA: TGCGCCAGCAGCTTGAACCAGGGGGCCGGTGAGCAGTTCTTC
J gene: TRBJ2-1
V gene: TRBV5-1
CDR3 length: 14
D gene: TRBD1
clone size: once

CDR3 protein: CASSGWSGVDTQYF
CDR3 DNA: TGTGCCAGCAGCGGCTGGTCAGGGGTAGATACGCAGTATTTT
J gene: TRBJ2-3
V gene: TRBV27
CDR3 length: 14
D gene: .
clone size: .

CDR3 protein: CASSLLSDSSYEQYF
CDR3 DNA: TGTGCCAGCAGCTTACTTTCTGACAGCTCCTACGAGCAGTACTTC
J gene: TRBJ2-7
V gene: TRBV7-6
CDR3 length: 15
D gene: .
clone size: .

CDR3 protein: CASSQADATNEKLFF
CDR3 DNA: TGTGCCAGCAGCCAGGCAGATGCAACTAATGAAAAACTGTTTTTT
J gene: TRBJ1-4
V gene: TRBV3-1/TRBV3-2
CDR3 length: 15
D gene: .
clone size: once

CDR3 protein: CASSGRDSQVSYEQYF
CDR3 DNA: TGTGCCAGCAGCGGAAGGGACAGCCAAGTCTCCTACGAGCAGTACTTC
J gene: TRBJ2-7
V gene: TRBV7-2
CDR3 length: 16
D gene: TRBD1
clone size: .

CDR3 protein: CASSRSPGYNSPLHF
CDR3 DNA: TGTGCCAGCAGCCGAAGTCCAGGGTATAATTCACCCCTCCACTTT
J gene: TRBJ1-6
V gene: TRBV11-2
CDR3 length: 15
D gene: .
clone size: .

CDR3 protein: CAWSFGRAPPGEQYF
CDR3 DNA: TGTGCCTGGAGTTTCGGGAGGGCCCCACCGGGCGAGCAGTACTTC
J gene: TRBJ2-7
V gene: TRBV30
CDR3 length: 15
D gene: TRBD2
clone size: .

CDR3 protein: CASIGTGGTETQYF
CDR3 DNA: TGTGCCAGTATAGGGACAGGGGGGACCGAGACCCAGTACTTC
J gene: TRBJ2-5
V gene: TRBV6-5
CDR3 length: 14
D gene: TRBD1
clone size: .

CDR3 protein: CASSTRGQGNSIPIREQYF
CDR3 DNA: TGTGCCAGTAGTACTAGGGGACAGGGAAACTCGATACCTATACGCGAGCAGTACTTC
J gene: TRBJ2-7
V gene: TRBV19
CDR3 length: 19
D gene: TRBD1
clone size: few

CDR3 protein: CASRLEGDEGYTF
CDR3 DNA: TGTGCCAGCAGGTTGGAGGGGGACGAGGGCTACACCTTC
J gene: TRBJ1-2
V gene: TRBV6-6
CDR3 length: 13
D gene: .
clone size: once

CDR3 protein: CASSLGVRKETQYF
CDR3 DNA: TGTGCCAGCTCGCTGGGGGTACGCAAGGAGACCCAGTACTTC
J gene: TRBJ2-5
V gene: TRBV3-1/TRBV3-2
CDR3 length: 14
D gene: .
clone size: .

CDR3 protein: CASSQELGVRVQPQHF
CDR3 DNA: TGCGCCAGCAGCCAAGAACTGGGGGTCAGGGTTCAGCCCCAGCATTTT
J gene: TRBJ1-5
V gene: TRBV4-1
CDR3 length: 16
D gene: .
clone size: .

CDR3 protein: CASSASGGDIQYF
CDR3 DNA: TGTGCCAGCAGCGCCTCTGGCGGGGACATTCAGTACTTC
J gene: TRBJ2-4
V gene: TRBV5-6
CDR3 length: 13
D gene: .
clone size: .

CDR3 protein: CASNTGQAEAFF
CDR3 DNA: TGTGCCAGCAATACAGGGCAGGCTGAAGCTTTCTTT
J gene: TRBJ1-1
V gene: TRBV14
CDR3 length: 12
D gene: .
clone size: .

CDR3 protein: CASSRSGVTNSPLHF
CDR3 DNA: TGTGCCAGCAGCCGGTCAGGGGTGACTAATTCACCCCTCCACTTT
J gene: TRBJ1-6
V gene: TRBV2
CDR3 length: 15
D gene: .
clone size: .

CDR3 protein: CASSQGVSGANVLTF
CDR3 DNA: TGTGCCAGCAGCCAGGGGGTTTCGGGGGCCAACGTCCTGACTTTC
J gene: TRBJ2-6
V gene: TRBV4-2
CDR3 length: 15
D gene: .
clone size: .

CDR3 protein: CASSYVRTYEQYF
CDR3 DNA: TGTGCCAGCAGTTATGTCAGGACCTACGAGCAGTACTTC
J gene: TRBJ2-7
V gene: TRBV6-5
CDR3 length: 13
D gene: .
clone size: .

CDR3 protein: CASSADLYEQYF
CDR3 DNA: TGTGCCAGCAGCGCGGACCTCTACGAGCAGTACTTC
J gene: TRBJ2-7
V gene: TRBV5-4
CDR3 length: 12
D gene: .
clone size: .

CDR3 protein: CASSLTGANSPLHF
CDR3 DNA: TGTGCCAGCAGCTTGACAGGGGCCAATTCACCCCTCCACTTT
J gene: TRBJ1-6
V gene: TRBV5-4
CDR3 length: 14
D gene: TRBD1
clone size: .

CDR3 protein: CASSVTGNSYEQYF
CDR3 DNA: TGTGCCAGCAGCGTAACAGGCAACTCCTACGAGCAGTACTTC
J gene: TRBJ2-7
V gene: TRBV9
CDR3 length: 14
D gene: .
clone size: .

CDR3 protein: CASSIGRQETQYF
CDR3 DNA: TGTGCCAGTAGTATAGGGAGGCAAGAGACCCAGTACTTC
J gene: TRBJ2-5
V gene: TRBV19
CDR3 length: 13
D gene: .
clone size: .

CDR3 protein: CASRSANTEAFF
CDR3 DNA: TGTGCCAGTAGGTCGGCGAACACTGAAGCTTTCTTT
J gene: TRBJ1-1
V gene: TRBV19
CDR3 length: 12
D gene: .
clone size: once

CDR3 protein: CASSFGEVAWAFF
CDR3 DNA: TGTGCCAGCAGCTTTGGGGAAGTCGCATGGGCTTTCTTT
J gene: TRBJ1-1
V gene: TRBV11-2
CDR3 length: 13
D gene: .
clone size: .

CDR3 protein: CASSLVFEAFF
CDR3 DNA: TGTGCCAGCAGCTTAGTCTTTGAAGCTTTCTTT
J gene: TRBJ1-1
V gene: TRBV11-2
CDR3 length: 11
D gene: .
clone size: few

CDR3 protein: CASSQRQGSGIQYF
CDR3 DNA: TGTGCCAGCAGCCAAAGACAGGGAAGTGGCATTCAGTACTTC
J gene: TRBJ2-4
V gene: TRBV28
CDR3 length: 14
D gene: TRBD1
clone size: few

CDR3 protein: CASSGPGRPRHSNQPQHF
CDR3 DNA: TGTGCCAGCAGTGGACCGGGACGACCGAGACATAGCAATCAGCCCCAGCATTTT
J gene: TRBJ1-5
V gene: TRBV6-4
CDR3 length: 18
D gene: .
clone size: .

CDR3 protein: CSGVLSALNTGELFF
CDR3 DNA: TGCAGCGGGGTTCTATCGGCCCTGAACACCGGGGAGCTGTTTTTT
J gene: TRBJ2-2
V gene: TRBV29-1
CDR3 length: 15
D gene: .
clone size: .

CDR3 protein: CASSQEGYEQYF
CDR3 DNA: TGTGCCAGCAGCCAAGAAGGGTACGAGCAGTACTTC
J gene: TRBJ2-7
V gene: TRBV3-1/TRBV3-2
CDR3 length: 12
D gene: .
clone size: .

CDR3 protein: CASSRQGWETQYF
CDR3 DNA: TGTGCCAGCAGTCGACAGGGGTGGGAGACCCAGTACTTC
J gene: TRBJ2-5
V gene: TRBV6-2/TRBV6-3
CDR3 length: 13
D gene: TRBD1
clone size: .

CDR3 protein: CASSPAGGSPEAFF
CDR3 DNA: TGTGCCAGCAGCCCGGCAGGGGGCTCCCCTGAAGCTTTCTTT
J gene: TRBJ1-1
V gene: TRBV6-5
CDR3 length: 14
D gene: TRBD1
clone size: .

CDR3 protein: CASRRDRAGTDTQYF
CDR3 DNA: TGCGCCAGCAGACGAGACAGGGCGGGCACAGATACGCAGTATTTT
J gene: TRBJ2-3
V gene: TRBV10-2
CDR3 length: 15
D gene: TRBD1
clone size: .

CDR3 protein: CASSAPSGTGVYEQYF
CDR3 DNA: TGTGCCAGCAGCGCCCCCTCCGGGACAGGGGTTTACGAGCAGTACTTC
J gene: TRBJ2-7
V gene: TRBV9
CDR3 length: 16
D gene: TRBD1
clone size: .

CDR3 protein: CASSTTGLRAEAFF
CDR3 DNA: TGTGCCAGTAGTACCACAGGGCTGAGGGCTGAAGCTTTCTTT
J gene: TRBJ1-1
V gene: TRBV19
CDR3 length: 14
D gene: .
clone size: .

CDR3 protein: CASSELHNEQFF
CDR3 DNA: TGCGCCAGCAGCGAACTCCACAATGAGCAGTTCTTC
J gene: TRBJ2-1
V gene: TRBV5-1
CDR3 length: 12
D gene: .
clone size: .

CDR3 protein: CASSQDLGRWYGYTF
CDR3 DNA: TGCGCCAGCAGCCAAGATCTTGGCAGGTGGTATGGCTACACCTTC
J gene: TRBJ1-2
V gene: TRBV4-3
CDR3 length: 15
D gene: .
clone size: once

CDR3 protein: CASSPGLAGATDTQYF
CDR3 DNA: TGCGCCAGCAGCCCAGGACTAGCGGGGGCCACAGATACGCAGTATTTT
J gene: TRBJ2-3
V gene: TRBV4-1
CDR3 length: 16
D gene: TRBD2
clone size: .

CDR3 protein: CASSLPNPDTQYF
CDR3 DNA: TGCGCCAGCAGCTTGCCTAACCCAGATACGCAGTATTTT
J gene: TRBJ2-3
V gene: TRBV5-1
CDR3 length: 13
D gene: .
clone size: .